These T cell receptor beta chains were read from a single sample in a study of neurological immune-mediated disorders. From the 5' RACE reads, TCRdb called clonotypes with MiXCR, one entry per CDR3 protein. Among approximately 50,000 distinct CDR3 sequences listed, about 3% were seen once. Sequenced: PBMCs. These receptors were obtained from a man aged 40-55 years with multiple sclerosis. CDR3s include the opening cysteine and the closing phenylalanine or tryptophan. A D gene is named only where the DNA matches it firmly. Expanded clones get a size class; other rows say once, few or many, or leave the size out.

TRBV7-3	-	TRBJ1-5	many	TGTGCCAGCAGCGAGGGGGGCGGTCAGCCCCAGCATTTT	CASSEGGGQPQHF
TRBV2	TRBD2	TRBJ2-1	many	TGTGCCAGCAGTGCGGTTAGCGGGGGGCGGTCCTACAATGAGCAGTTCTTC	CASSAVSGGRSYNEQFF
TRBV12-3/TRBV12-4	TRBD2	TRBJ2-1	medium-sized	TGTGCCAGCAGTCCGCTAGCGGGGGGGCCTAATGAGCAGTTCTTC	CASSPLAGGPNEQFF
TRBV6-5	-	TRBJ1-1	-	TGTGCCAGCAGTTACGGGGGCAGGAACACTGAAGCTTTCTTT	CASSYGGRNTEAFF
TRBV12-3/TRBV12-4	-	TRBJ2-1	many	TGTGCCAGCAGTCCTTATGAGCAGTTCTTC	CASSPYEQFF
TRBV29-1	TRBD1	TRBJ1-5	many	TGCAGCGCCCAAACAGGGGGCGGCAATCAGCCCCAGAATTTT	CSAQTGGGNQPQNF
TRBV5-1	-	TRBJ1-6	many	TGCGCCAGCAGCGTCTCAGGAGTCTCTAATTCACCCCTCCACTTT	CASSVSGVSNSPLHF
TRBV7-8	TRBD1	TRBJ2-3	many	TGTGCCAGCAGCTTCTACGGACAGGGGGCCACAGATACGCAGTATTTT	CASSFYGQGATDTQYF
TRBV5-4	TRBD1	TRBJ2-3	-	TGTGCCAGCAGGACCCGGGACAGGGGAACAGATACGCAGTATTTT	CASRTRDRGTDTQYF
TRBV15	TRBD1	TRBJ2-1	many	TGTGCCACCAGCAGGGACAGGTTAGACAATGAGCAGTTCTTC	CATSRDRLDNEQFF
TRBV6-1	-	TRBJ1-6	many	TGTGCCAGCAGTGACGGACGAAATTCACCCCTCCACTTT	CASSDGRNSPLHF
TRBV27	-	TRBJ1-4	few	TGTGCCAGCAGTTTAAGGGGAGAGGGAGAAAAACTGTTTTTT	CASSLRGEGEKLFF
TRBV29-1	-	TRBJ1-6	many	TGCAGCGCCTCGACGGGAGGGTCGCCCCTCAACTTT	CSASTGGSPLNF
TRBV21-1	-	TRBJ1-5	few	TGTGCCAGCAGCAAAGCCAGGGCCTCCCAGCGTGTTCAGCCCCAGAATTTT	CASSKARASQRVQPQNF
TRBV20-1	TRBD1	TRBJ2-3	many	TGCAGTGGGCTAGGGGGCAGCACAGATACGCAGTATTTT	CSGLGGSTDTQYF
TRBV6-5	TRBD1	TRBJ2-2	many	TGTGCCAGCCGCGCTACCGGGACAGGTCGCACCGGGGAGCTGTTTTTT	CASRATGTGRTGELFF
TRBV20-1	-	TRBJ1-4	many	TGCAGTGCTAGGGGGGATGAAAAACTGTTTTTT	CSARGDEKLFF
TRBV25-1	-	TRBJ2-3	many	TGTGCCAGCAGTTTGAGGGCAGATACGCAGTATTTT	CASSLRADTQYF
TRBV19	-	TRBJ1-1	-	TGTGCCAGTAGTATAGCAGGGCGGATAACTGAAGCTTTCTTT	CASSIAGRITEAFF
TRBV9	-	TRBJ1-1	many	TGTGCCAGCAGCGTCGGGAGTATTAATGAAGCTTTCTTT	CASSVGSINEAFF
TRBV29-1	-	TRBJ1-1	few	TGCAGCGTTTCAACGGGGAACACTGAAGCTTTCTTT	CSVSTGNTEAFF
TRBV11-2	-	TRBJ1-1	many	TGTGCCAGCAGCTTCGACGGGAACACTGAAGCTTTCTTT	CASSFDGNTEAFF
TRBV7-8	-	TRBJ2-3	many	TGTGCCAGCAGCTTAGAAGACCCCAGTGCAGATACGCAGTATTTT	CASSLEDPSADTQYF
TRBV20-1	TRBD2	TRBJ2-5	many	TGCAGTGCGAGGACTAGCGGGGGGCGTTGGGAGACCCAGTACTTC	CSARTSGGRWETQYF
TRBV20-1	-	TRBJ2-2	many	TGCAGTGCTAGGAGACCGGATAACACCGGGGAGCTGTTTTTT	CSARRPDNTGELFF
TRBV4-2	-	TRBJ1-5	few	TGTGCCAGCAGCCAAGTGGGCAGTGACAATCAGCCCCAGAATTTT	CASSQVGSDNQPQNF
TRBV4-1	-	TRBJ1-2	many	TGCGCCAGCAGCCAAGATGGGGGGGTTCTTAGAGGTGGCTACACCTTC	CASSQDGGVLRGGYTF
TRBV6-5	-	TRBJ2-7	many	TGTGCCAGCAGAACTACGGGACCCTACGAGCAGTACTTC	CASRTTGPYEQYF
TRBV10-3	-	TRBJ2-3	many	TGTGCCATCAGTGAGTCGACGGGGGAGGATACGCAGTATTTT	CAISESTGEDTQYF
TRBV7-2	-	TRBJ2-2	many	TGTGCCAGCAGCTTAACGAACACCGGGGAGCTGTTTTTT	CASSLTNTGELFF
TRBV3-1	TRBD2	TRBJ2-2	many	TGTGCCAGCAGCCCGCCGGCTAGCGGGGTAAACACCGGGGAGCTGTTTTTT	CASSPPASGVNTGELFF
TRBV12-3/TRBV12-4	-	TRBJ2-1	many	TGTGCCAGCAGTCCCACAGGGTTCAATGAGCAGTTCTTC	CASSPTGFNEQFF
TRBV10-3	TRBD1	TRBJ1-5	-	TGTGCCACCCACCCCGGGACAGGGTTGAATCAGCCCCAGAATTTT	CATHPGTGLNQPQNF
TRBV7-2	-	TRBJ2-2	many	TGTGCCAGCAGCTTAGCAAAGGCCGGGGCCGGGGAGCTGTTTTTT	CASSLAKAGAGELFF
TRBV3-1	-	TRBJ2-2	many	TGTGCCAGCAGCCAATTAGGGGGGGCCGGGGAGCTGTTTTTT	CASSQLGGAGELFF
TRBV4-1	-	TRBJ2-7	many	TGCGCCAGCAGCCAAGATCCCTCCGTGCAGGGTTACGAGCAGTACTTC	CASSQDPSVQGYEQYF
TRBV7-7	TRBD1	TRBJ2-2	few	TGTGCCAAGCTGGGACAGCTAAACACCGGGGAGCTGTTTTTT	CAKLGQLNTGELFF
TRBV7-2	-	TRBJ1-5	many	TGTGCCAGCAGCTTGGTGGGTATGGGCAATCAGCCCCAGCATTTT	CASSLVGMGNQPQHF
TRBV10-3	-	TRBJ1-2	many	TGTGCCATCAGTGAGTCGGGTAGGGGGATCTATGGCTACACCTTC	CAISESGRGIYGYTF
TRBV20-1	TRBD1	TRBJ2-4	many	TGCAGTGCTCGACAGGGGGCGTCCAAAAACATTCAGTACTTC	CSARQGASKNIQYF
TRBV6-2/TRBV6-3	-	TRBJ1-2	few	TGTGCCAGCAGCCCCGACTCTAACTATGGCTACACCTTC	CASSPDSNYGYTF
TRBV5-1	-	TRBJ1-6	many	TGCGCCAGCAGCTTGGCTTCAGGTCTCAATTCACCCCTCCACTTT	CASSLASGLNSPLHF
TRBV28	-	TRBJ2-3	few	TGTGCCAGCTTAAGAGGGGCGTTAGATACGCAGTATTTT	CASLRGALDTQYF
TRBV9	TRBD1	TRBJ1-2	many	TGTGCCAGCAGCCCCCTGGGACAGAACTATGGCTACACCTTC	CASSPLGQNYGYTF
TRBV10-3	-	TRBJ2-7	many	TGTGCCATCAGTGAGTACCGGCAGGACTACGAGCAGTACTTC	CAISEYRQDYEQYF
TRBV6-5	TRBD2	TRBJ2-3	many	TGTGCCAGCAGTTACACGGGGGGACGCACAGATACGCAGTATTTT	CASSYTGGRTDTQYF
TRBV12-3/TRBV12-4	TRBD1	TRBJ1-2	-	TGTGCCAGCAGTTTAGCCGAGACAGGGAGTGGCTACACCTTC	CASSLAETGSGYTF
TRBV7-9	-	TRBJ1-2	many	TGTGCCAGCAGCCCCCCTTCCGGCCTCTATGGCTACACCTTC	CASSPPSGLYGYTF
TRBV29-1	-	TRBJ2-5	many	TGCAGACGGAGACCCGGGGGGCGCAGGGAGACCCAGTACTTC	CRRRPGGRRETQYF
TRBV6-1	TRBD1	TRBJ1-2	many	TGTGCCAGCAGTGAAGCGGGACAGGGGCCCCGGTATGGCTACACCTTC	CASSEAGQGPRYGYTF
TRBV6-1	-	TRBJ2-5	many	TGTGCCAGCAGCGCACGGGACTCCCAAGAGACCCAGTACTTC	CASSARDSQETQYF
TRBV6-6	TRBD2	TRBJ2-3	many	TGTGCCAGCAGTTGGACTAGCGGGGACGTTAATACGCAGTATTTT	CASSWTSGDVNTQYF
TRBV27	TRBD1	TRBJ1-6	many	TGTGCCAGCAGTTGGACAGGGAGATCACCCCTCAACTTT	CASSWTGRSPLNF
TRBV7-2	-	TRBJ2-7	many	TGTGCCAGCAGCTCCGGGACGTCCTACGAGCAGTACTTC	CASSSGTSYEQYF
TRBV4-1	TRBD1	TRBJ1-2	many	TGCGCCAGCAGCCAAGATCCGGGACAGGGAATTCGCTATGGCTACACCTTC	CASSQDPGQGIRYGYTF
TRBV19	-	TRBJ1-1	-	TGTGCCAGTAGTATAAGGGGCGACGGTTCCTACACTGAAGCTTTCTTT	CASSIRGDGSYTEAFF
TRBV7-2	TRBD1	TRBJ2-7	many	TGTGCCAGCAGCGGACCCCGGACAGGAAGAACCTACGAGCAGTACTTC	CASSGPRTGRTYEQYF